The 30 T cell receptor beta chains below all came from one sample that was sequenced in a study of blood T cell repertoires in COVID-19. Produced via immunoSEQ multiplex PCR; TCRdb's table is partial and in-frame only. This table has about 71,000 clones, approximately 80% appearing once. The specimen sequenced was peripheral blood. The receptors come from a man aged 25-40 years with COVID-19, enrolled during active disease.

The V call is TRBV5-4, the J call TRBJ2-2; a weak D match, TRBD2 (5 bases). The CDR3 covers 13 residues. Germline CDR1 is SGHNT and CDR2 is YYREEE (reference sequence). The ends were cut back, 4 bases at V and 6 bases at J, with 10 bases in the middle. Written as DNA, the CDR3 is TGTGCCAGCAGCCCTAGGGAGCCCGGGGAGCTGTTTTTT. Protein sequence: CASSPREPGELFF. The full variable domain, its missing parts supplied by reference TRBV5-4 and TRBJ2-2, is ETGVTQSPTHLIKTRGQQVTLRCSSQSGHNTVSWYQQALGQGPQFIFQYYREEENGRGNFPPRFSGLQFPNYSSELNVNALELDDSALYLCASSPREPGELFFGEGSRLTVL.

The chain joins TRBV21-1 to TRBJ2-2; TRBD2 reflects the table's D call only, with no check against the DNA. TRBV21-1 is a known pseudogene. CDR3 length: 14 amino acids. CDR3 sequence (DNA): TGTGCCGGATGGGGGGTGAGTGGGACCGGGGAGCTGTTTTTT. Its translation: CAGWGVSGTGELFF.

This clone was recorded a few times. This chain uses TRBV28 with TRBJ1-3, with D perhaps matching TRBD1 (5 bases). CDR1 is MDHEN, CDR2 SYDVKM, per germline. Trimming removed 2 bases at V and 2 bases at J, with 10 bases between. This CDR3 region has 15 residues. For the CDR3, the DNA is TGTGCCAGCAGTTTACCAGGGCGTACTGGAAACACCATATATTTT. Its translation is CASSLPGRTGNTIYF.

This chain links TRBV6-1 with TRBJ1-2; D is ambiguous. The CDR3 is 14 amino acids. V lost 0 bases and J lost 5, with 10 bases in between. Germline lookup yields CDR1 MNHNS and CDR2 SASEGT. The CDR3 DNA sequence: TGTGCCAGCAGTGAAGCGCAACAGACATATGGCTACACCTTC. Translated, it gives CASSEAQQTYGYTF.

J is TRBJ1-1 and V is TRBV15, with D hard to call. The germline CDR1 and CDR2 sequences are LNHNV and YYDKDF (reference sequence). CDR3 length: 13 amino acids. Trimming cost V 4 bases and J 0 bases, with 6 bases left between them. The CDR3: CATSISLNTEAFF. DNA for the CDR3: TGTGCCACCAGCATTAGCCTGAACACTGAAGCTTTCTTT. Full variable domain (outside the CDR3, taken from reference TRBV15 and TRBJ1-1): DAMVIQNPRYQVTQFGKPVTLSCSQTLNHNVMYWYQQKSSQAPKLLFHYYDKDFNNEADTPDNFQSRRPNTSFCFLDIRSPGLGDTAMYLCATSISLNTEAFFGQGTRLTVV.

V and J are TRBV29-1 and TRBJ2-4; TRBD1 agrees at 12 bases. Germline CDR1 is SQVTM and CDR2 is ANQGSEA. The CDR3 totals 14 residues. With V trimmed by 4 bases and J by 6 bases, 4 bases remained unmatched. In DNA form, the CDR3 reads TGCAGCGTTGGGGACAGGGGGCAGGGAAACATTCAGTACTTC. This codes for CSVGDRGQGNIQYF.

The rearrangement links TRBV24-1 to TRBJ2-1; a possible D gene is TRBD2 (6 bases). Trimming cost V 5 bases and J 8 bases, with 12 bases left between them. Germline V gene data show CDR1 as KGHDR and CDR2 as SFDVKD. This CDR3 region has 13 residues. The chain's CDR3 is CATSGTTVYEQFF. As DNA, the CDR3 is TGTGCCACCAGTGGGACTACCGTCTATGAGCAGTTCTTC.

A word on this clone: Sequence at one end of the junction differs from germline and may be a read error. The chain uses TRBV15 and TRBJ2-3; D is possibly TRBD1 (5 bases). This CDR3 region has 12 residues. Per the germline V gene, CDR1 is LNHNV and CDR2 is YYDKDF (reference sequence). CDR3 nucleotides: TGTGCCACCGGCAGGGCCATGGATACGCAGTATTTT. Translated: CATGRAMDTQYF.

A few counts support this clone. CDR3 amino acids: CASSIGTSGTGELFF. CDR3 sequence (DNA): TGTGCCAGTAGTATCGGGACTAGCGGCACCGGGGAGCTGTTTTTT. The chain employs TRBV19 and TRBJ2-2; 11 bases match TRBD2. CDR1 is LNHDA and CDR2 is SQIVND in the germline V gene (reference sequence). V shed 3 bases, J shed 4 bases, and the junction held 1 base outside the gene matches. The CDR3 runs 15 residues.

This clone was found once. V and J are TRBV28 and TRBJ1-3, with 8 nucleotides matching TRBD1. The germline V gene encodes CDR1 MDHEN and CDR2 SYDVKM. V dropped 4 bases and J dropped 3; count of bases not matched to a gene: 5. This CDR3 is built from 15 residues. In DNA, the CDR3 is TGTGCCAGCAGTTCAGGGGGCCAGGGTGGAAACACCATATATTTT. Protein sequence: CASSSGGQGGNTIYF.

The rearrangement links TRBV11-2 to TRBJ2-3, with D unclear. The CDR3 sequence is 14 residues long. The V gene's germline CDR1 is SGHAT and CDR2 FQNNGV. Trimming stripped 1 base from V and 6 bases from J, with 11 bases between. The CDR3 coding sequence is TGTGCCAGCAGCTTAGGGAGCCCGCGGGATACGCAGTATTTT. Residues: CASSLGSPRDTQYF.

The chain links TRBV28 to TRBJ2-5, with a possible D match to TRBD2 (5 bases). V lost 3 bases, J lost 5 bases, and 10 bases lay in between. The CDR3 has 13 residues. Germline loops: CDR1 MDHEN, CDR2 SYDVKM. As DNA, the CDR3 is TGTGCCAGCAGTTTCGGGGATAGGGAGACCCAGTACTTC. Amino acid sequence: CASSFGDRETQYF.

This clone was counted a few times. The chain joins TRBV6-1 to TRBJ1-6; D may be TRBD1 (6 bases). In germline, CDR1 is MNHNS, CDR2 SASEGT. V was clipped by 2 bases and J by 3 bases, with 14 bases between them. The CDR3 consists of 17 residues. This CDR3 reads CASSEWLGAGYNSPLHF. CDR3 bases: TGTGCCAGCAGTGAATGGTTGGGGGCGGGCTATAATTCACCCCTCCACTTT.

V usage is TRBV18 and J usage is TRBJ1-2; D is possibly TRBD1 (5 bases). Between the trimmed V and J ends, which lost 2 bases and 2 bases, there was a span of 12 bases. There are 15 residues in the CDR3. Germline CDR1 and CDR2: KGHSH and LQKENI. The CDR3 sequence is CASSPGGDLNYGYTF. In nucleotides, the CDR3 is TGTGCCAGCTCACCAGGGGGGGATTTGAACTATGGCTACACCTTC. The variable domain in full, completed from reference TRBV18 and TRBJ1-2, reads NAGVMQNPRHLVRRRGQEARLRCSPMKGHSHVYWYRQLPEEGLKFMVYLQKENIIDESGMPKERFSAEFPKEGPSILRIQQVVRGDSAAYFCASSPGGDLNYGYTFGSGTRLTVV.

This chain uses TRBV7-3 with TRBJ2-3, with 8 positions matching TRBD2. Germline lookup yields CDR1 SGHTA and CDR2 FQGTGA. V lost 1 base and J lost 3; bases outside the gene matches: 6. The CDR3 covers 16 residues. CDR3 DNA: TGTGCCAGCAGCTTAAGGGCGGGAGGTTCAACAGATACGCAGTATTTT. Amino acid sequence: CASSLRAGGSTDTQYF.

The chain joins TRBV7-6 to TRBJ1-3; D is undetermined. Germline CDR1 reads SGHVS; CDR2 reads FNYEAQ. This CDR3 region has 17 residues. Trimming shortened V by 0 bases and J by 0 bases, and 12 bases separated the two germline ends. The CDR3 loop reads CASSLATVGISGNTIYF. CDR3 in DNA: TGTGCCAGCAGCTTAGCGACTGTTGGTATCTCTGGAAACACCATATATTTT.

The CDR3 region has the DNA TGTGCCAGCAGCCAAATCACGGTCACCGGGGAGCTGTTTTTT. As protein: CASSQITVTGELFF. V and J are TRBV3-1 (or the pseudogene TRBV3-2) and TRBJ2-2, with D uncertain. The CDR3 length is 14 residues. V dropped 2 bases and J dropped 4 bases, with 8 bases sitting between them. Germline V gives CDR1 LGHDT, CDR2 YNNKEL (reference sequence).

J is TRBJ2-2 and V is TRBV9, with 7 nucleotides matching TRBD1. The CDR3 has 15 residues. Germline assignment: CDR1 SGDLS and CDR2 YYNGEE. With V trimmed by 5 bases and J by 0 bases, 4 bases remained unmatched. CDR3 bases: TGTGCCAGCAGAGCCGGGACAGCGAACACCGGGGAGCTGTTTTTT. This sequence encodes CASRAGTANTGELFF.

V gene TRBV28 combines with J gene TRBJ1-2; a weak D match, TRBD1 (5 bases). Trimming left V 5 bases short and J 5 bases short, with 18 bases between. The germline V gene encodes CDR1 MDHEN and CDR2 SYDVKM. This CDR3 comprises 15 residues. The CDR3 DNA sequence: TGTGCCAGCAGTCCCCCGGCGGGGCCGGGGTATGGCTACACCTTC. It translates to CASSPPAGPGYGYTF.

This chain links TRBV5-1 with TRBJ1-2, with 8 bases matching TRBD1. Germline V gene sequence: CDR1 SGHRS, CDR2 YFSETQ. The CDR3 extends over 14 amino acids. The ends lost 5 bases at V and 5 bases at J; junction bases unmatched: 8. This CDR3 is CASREGQGFYGYTF. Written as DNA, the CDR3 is TGCGCCAGCAGGGAAGGACAGGGATTTTATGGCTACACCTTC.

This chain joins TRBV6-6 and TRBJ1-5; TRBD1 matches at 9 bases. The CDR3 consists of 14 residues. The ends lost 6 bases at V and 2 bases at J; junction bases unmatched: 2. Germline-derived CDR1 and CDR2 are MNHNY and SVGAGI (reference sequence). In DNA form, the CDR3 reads TGTGCCAGCAGCAGGACAGGGGGCAATCAGCCCCAGCATTTT. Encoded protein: CASSRTGGNQPQHF.

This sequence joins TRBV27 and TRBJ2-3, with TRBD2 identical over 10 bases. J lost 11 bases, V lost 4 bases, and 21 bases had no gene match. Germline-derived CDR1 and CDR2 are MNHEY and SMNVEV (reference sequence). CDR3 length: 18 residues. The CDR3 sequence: CASSSTTALAGWGWGQYF. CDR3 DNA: TGTGCCAGCAGTTCCACAACCGCACTAGCGGGGTGGGGTTGGGGGCAGTATTTT.

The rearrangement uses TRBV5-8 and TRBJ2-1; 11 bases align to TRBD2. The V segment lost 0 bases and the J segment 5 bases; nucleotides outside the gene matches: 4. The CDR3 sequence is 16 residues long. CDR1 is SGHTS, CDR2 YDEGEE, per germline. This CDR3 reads CASSLASGRTNNEQFF. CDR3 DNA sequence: TGTGCCAGCAGCTTGGCTAGCGGGAGGACCAACAATGAGCAGTTCTTC.

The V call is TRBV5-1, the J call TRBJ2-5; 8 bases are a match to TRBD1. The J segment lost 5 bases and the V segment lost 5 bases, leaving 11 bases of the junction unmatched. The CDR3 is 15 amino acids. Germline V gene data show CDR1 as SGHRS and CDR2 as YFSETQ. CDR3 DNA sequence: TGCGCCAGCAGATTGCAGGGGGCCTCCGGTGAGACCCAGTACTTC. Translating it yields CASRLQGASGETQYF.

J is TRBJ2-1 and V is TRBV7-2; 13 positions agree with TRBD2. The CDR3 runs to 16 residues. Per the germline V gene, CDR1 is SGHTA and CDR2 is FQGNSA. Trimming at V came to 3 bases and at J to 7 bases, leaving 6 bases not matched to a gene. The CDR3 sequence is CASSLERTSGSNEQFF. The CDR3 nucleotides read TGTGCCAGCAGCTTGGAACGGACTAGCGGGAGTAATGAGCAGTTCTTC.

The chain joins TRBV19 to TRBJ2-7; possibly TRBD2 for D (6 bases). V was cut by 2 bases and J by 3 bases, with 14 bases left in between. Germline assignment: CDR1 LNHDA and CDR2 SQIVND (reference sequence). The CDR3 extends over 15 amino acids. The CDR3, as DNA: TGTGCCAGTAGTATAAGGGAGGACGGCCTCTACGAGCAGTACTTC. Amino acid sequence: CASSIREDGLYEQYF. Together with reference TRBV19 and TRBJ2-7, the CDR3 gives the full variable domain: DGGITQSPKYLFRKEGQNVTLSCEQNLNHDAMYWYRQDPGQGLRLIYYSQIVNDFQKGDIAEGYSVSREKKESFPLTVTSAQKNPTAFYLCASSIREDGLYEQYFGPGTRLTVT.

The DNA for the CDR3 is TGTGCCAGTAGTAGCGGGGGCACTGGAAACACCATATATTTT. It translates to CASSSGGTGNTIYF. The chain employs TRBV19 and TRBJ1-3; maybe TRBD1 (6 bases). Germline CDR1 and CDR2: LNHDA and SQIVND (reference sequence). The CDR3 loop spans 14 amino acids. Trimming cost V 4 bases and J 2 bases, with 9 bases left between them.

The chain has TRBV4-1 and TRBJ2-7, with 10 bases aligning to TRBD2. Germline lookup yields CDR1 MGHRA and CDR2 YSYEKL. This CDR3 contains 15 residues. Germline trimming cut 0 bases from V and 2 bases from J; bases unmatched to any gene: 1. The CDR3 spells CASSQETSGTYEQYF. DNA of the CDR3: TGCGCCAGCAGCCAAGAAACTAGCGGGACCTACGAGCAGTACTTC.

The CDR3 DNA is TGTGCCAGCAGCTACACAGATACGCAGTATTTT. Its protein product is CASSYTDTQYF. The rearrangement uses TRBV12-3 or TRBV12-4 and TRBJ2-3, with D unresolved. CDR3 size: 11 residues. The V end lost 6 bases, the J end lost 2 bases, and 3 bases lay between the germline ends.

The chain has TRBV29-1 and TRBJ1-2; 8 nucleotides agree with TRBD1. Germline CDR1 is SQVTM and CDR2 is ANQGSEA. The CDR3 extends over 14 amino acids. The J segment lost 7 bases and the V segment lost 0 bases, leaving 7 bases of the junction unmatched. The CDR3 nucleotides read TGCAGCGTTGAAGAGACGCAGGGGGCGCCTGGCTACACCTTC. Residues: CSVEETQGAPGYTF.